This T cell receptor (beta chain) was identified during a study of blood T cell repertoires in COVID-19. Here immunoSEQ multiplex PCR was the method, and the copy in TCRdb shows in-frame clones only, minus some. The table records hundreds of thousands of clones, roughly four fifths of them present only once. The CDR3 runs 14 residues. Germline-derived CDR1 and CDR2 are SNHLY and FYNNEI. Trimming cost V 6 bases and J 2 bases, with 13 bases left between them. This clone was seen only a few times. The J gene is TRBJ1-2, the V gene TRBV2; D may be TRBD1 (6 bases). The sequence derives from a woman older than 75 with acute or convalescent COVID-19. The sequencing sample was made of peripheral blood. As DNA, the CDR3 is TGTGCCAGCAGACGACAGGAACCAAACTATGGCTACACCTTC. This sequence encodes CASRRQEPNYGYTF.